A single count supports the clone carrying this T cell receptor beta chain. The data derive from a study of blood T cell repertoires in COVID-19. About the research overall: Material from acute and convalescent COVID-19 was sourced from the United States, Italy and Spain. PBMCs, B-cell-depleted T cells, or T cells provided the cDNA or gDNA that made up the material.

In the original workflow: Researchers report that nucleated cell counts were estimated from reference gene primer amplification. Sequencing was performed with immunoSEQ multiplex PCR; in TCRdb, only in-frame clones are kept and a portion is missing. V, J and clone size are those of that table, while D and trimming were read from the DNA. The sample carries about 100,000 clones, roughly 90% recorded once. The J segment lost 4 bases and the V segment lost 2 bases, leaving 0 bases of the junction unmatched. This CDR3 has 14 amino acids. Germline lookup yields CDR1 KGHSH and CDR2 LQKENI. The chain couples TRBV18 to TRBJ1-1; 11 nucleotides match TRBD1. The sequence derives from a man between 65 and 85 years old with acute or convalescent COVID-19. The source material was peripheral blood. The CDR3 loop reads CASSPGTGGTEAFF. CDR3 nucleotide sequence: TGTGCCAGCTCACCAGGGACAGGGGGCACTGAAGCTTTCTTT.